The entry below describes one T cell receptor beta chain. Antigen: not known. This CDR3 comprises 15 residues. Germline V lookup: CDR1 SGHTA, CDR2 FQGNSA. V shed 2 bases and J shed 7 bases, with 17 bases lying between them. The library labeled individual cDNA molecules by adding unique molecular identifiers to them. Each CDR3 protein is one row after TCRdb ran MiXCR on the RACE reads. The sample has some 400,000 distinct CDR3 sequences; around 5.5% are singletons. The sample is drawn from a study of human T cells and chemical hapten exposure. Across the study: DPC at 2% was the sensitizing agent, placed on roughly 2 cm by roughly 2 cm of upper inner arm skin.

Points from the study as a whole: Patch test scores rose with PT1 expanded TCR counts, a positive correlation. TCRs exceeding 1 in 1000 frequency stayed unchanged with DPC sensitization.

As for time point: pre-sensitization, week 0. Documented treatment: therapeutic diphenylcyclopropenone sensitization with weekly scalp DPC. The clonotype was recovered from a woman between 45 and 60 years old with alopecia areata. Some clones in this sample may be carry-over from other donors' samples. The V call is TRBV7-2, the J call TRBJ1-2; D remains unclear. The material sequenced was whole blood, taken in connection with sensitization to the hapten diphenylcyclopropenone (DPC). CDR3 region: CASSLNSGGRSGYTF. The CDR3 DNA reads as TGTGCCAGCAGCTTAAACTCAGGAGGGCGGAGTGGCTACACCTTC.